This TCR beta chain was obtained from a study of identifying expanded T cells in peripheral blood (dated by TCRdb to about 2019). At the level of the whole study: Separate aliquots of the same genomic DNA pool were sequenced to produce technical replicates, and four replicates were compared in pairs. Results the study describes overall, beyond this receptor: It was expected by the authors that biological variance in healthy repertoires might increase further over much longer intervals, such as months to years. The binomial model flagged around 1.2 differentially abundant clones between technical replicates, compared with about 15 over roughly 2 weeks and 19 over about four weeks. Across all healthy donors, variance in clone template counts between roughly 2-week samples was found to increase significantly with total template count. The beta-binomial model significantly reduced the number of clones called differentially abundant and the false-positive rate across all healthy-donor time intervals.

The immunoSEQ Assay, which uses bias-controlled multiplex PCR amplification of genomic DNA, was used to profile TCRbeta CDR3 regions. Turning to the authors' computational methods: The absolute abundance of each unique TCRbeta CDR3 region was quantified after sequences were collapsed and filtered. Differential abundance was tested with a binomial (Fisher-equivalent) model and with a beta-binomial model adding time-dependent variance fitted from healthy donors. Clones with fewer than 5 combined templates were excluded, and clones with Benjamini-Hochberg FDR below 0.01 were called differentially abundant. The form v = (b*log(k)+a)^2 was used to model beta-binomial variance as a function of total template count across the two samples. TCRdb retrieved this table from immuneACCESS and kept in-frame rearrangements only. Not all clones are present; in checked studies, unresolved V genes account for under half, and no reason is known for the remainder. V and J calls and clone size come straight from that table; D and trimming were deduced from the DNA. The sample data list fewer than 110,000 clones, and approximately 88% of these were observed just once. Clones ranked in the top ten supply 17% of the sample.

Reading from cysteine to phenylalanine, the CDR3 counts 13 amino acids. Only the CDR3 portion is preserved as DNA: 39 bases, with reading frame beginning at the first base. Via the germline V gene (reference sequence), CDR1 is SGHNT and CDR2 YYREEE. V is shortened by 3 bases, J by 6 bases, and the region joining them spans 12 bases. During the collection period, no infections or other immune events were recorded for the healthy donors. Healthy-donor blood repertoires served as a training cohort to calibrate time-dependent variance in a beta-binomial model of T-cell clone differential abundance. The training cohort included around 10 healthy donors, of whom 3 were female and 7 were male. On average the donors were around 44 years old, and their ages spanned 29 to 64 years. Whole blood was collected from each healthy donor at three time points spaced two to three weeks apart and obtained from a commercial supplier. For immunosequencing, genomic DNA was extracted from whole blood that had not been sorted.

This clone was observed a handful of times. Its antigen has not been determined. No base quality values were provided; no much bigger clone lies one nucleotide off. This TCR came from a person aged 18 to 75 in good health. Sequenced: blood. The chain links TRBV5-4 with TRBJ1-1, with no confident D gene call. The nucleotides read TGTGCCAGCAGCTGGGGTTTCGGCTCTGAAGCTTTCTTT. Its amino acids are CASSWGFGSEAFF.